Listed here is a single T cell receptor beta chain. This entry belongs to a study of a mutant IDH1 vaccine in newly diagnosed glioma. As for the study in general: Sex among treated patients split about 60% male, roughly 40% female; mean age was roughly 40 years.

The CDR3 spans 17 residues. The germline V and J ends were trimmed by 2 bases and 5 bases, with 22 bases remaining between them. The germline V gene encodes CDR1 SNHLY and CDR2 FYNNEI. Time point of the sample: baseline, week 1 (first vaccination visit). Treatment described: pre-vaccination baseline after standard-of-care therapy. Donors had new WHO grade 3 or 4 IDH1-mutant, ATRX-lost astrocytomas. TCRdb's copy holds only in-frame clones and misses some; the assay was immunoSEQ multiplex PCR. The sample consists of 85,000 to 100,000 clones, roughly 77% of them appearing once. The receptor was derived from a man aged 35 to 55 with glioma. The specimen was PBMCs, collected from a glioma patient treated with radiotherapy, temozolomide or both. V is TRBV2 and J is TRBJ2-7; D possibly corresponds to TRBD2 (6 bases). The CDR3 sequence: CASSEFDGAGGADEQYF. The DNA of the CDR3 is TGTGCCAGCAGTGAATTTGATGGTGCGGGCGGGGCGGACGAGCAGTACTTC. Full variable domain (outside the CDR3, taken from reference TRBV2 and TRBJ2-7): EPEVTQTPSHQVTQMGQEVILRCVPISNHLYFYWYRQILGQKVEFLVSFYNNEISEKSEIFDDQFSVERPDGSNFTLKIRSTKLEDSAMYFCASSEFDGAGGADEQYFGPGTRLTVT.